The 17 T cell receptor beta chains in this list originate from one sample, sequenced in a study of blood T cell repertoires in COVID-19. Clones were read by immunoSEQ multiplex PCR, and TCRdb kept only the in-frame ones, dropping some. Altogether roughly 250,000 clones are present, over 75% being singletons, with the ten largest covering around 1.8%. Specimen: PBMCs or T cells enriched from blood (not recorded which). These receptors came from a woman aged 45-59 years who had recovered from COVID-19.

This sequence joins TRBV4-2 and TRBJ2-7; 7 bases align to TRBD2. V was pared by 1 base and J by 5 bases, with 14 bases of the junction left unmatched. CDR3 size: 17 residues. CDR1 is LGHNA, CDR2 YNFKEQ, per germline. CDR3: CASSQGPDGREFNEQYF. Written as DNA, the CDR3 is TGTGCCAGCAGCCAAGGCCCTGATGGGCGGGAGTTCAACGAGCAGTACTTC.

CDR3 sequence (DNA): TGTGCCAGCAGTCACCGTCCGGGACAGCTTCAGTACGAGCAGTACTTC. Its protein is CASSHRPGQLQYEQYF. The chain recombines TRBV28 with TRBJ2-7, with 7 positions matching TRBD1. The CDR3 consists of 16 residues. Germline assignment: CDR1 MDHEN and CDR2 SYDVKM. The V gene end was trimmed by 5 bases and the J gene end by 4 bases; junction bases not matched to a gene: 14. Full variable domain (outside the CDR3, taken from reference TRBV28 and TRBJ2-7): DVKVTQSSRYLVKRTGEKVFLECVQDMDHENMFWYRQDPGLGLRLIYFSYDVKMKEKGDIPEGYSVSREKKERFSLILESASTNQTSMYLCASSHRPGQLQYEQYFGPGTRLTVT.

The chain links TRBV9 to TRBJ2-7, with 8 positions matching TRBD1. The J segment lost 5 bases and the V segment lost 0 bases, leaving 13 bases of the junction unmatched. Germline values: CDR1 SGDLS, CDR2 YYNGEE. This CDR3 is built from 17 residues. This chain's CDR3 is CASSVEPVAGGWDEQYF. In nucleotides, the CDR3 is TGTGCCAGCAGCGTAGAGCCCGTGGCAGGGGGCTGGGACGAGCAGTACTTC.

The chain uses TRBV21-1 and TRBJ1-5. TRBV21-1 is deemed a pseudogene. CDR3 length: 18 amino acids. CDR3 amino acids: CASRTGRERVPGNQPQHF. CDR3 nucleotide sequence: TGTGCCAGCAGAACAGGGCGGGAGAGGGTCCCTGGCAATCAGCCCCAGCATTTT.

The gene calls are TRBV28 and TRBJ1-3; D unresolved. This CDR3 has 14 residues. V shed 3 bases and J shed 0 bases, with 6 bases lying between them. Germline CDR1 and CDR2: MDHEN and SYDVKM. As DNA, the CDR3 is TGTGCCAGCAGTTTTGTCCACTCTGGAAACACCATATATTTT. Protein: CASSFVHSGNTIYF.

V is TRBV7-2 and J is TRBJ2-7; D not resolved. Germline CDR1 and CDR2: SGHTA and FQGNSA. This CDR3 comprises 15 residues. V lost 1 base and J 4 bases, leaving 14 bases between the germline ends. The CDR3 DNA is TGTGCCAGCAGCTTAGGTATCCCAGGTCCTTACGAGCAGTACTTC. This gives the protein CASSLGIPGPYEQYF.

The gene calls are TRBV7-9 and TRBJ2-1; maybe TRBD1 (5 bases). This CDR3 comprises 15 residues. The V gene's germline CDR1 is SEHNR and CDR2 FQNEAQ (reference sequence). Between the trimmed V and J ends, which lost 10 bases and 0 bases, there was a span of 16 bases. CDR3 residues: CATGHPLSSYNEQFF. CDR3 DNA: TGTGCCACCGGACACCCCCTTAGCTCCTACAATGAGCAGTTCTTC.

As concerns this clone: The sample carries other DNA sequences with the same CDR3. This chain links TRBV19 with TRBJ2-2, with a possible D match to TRBD2 (6 bases). Germline CDR1 LNHDA, CDR2 SQIVND (reference sequence). Deletions cut 2 bases from V and 5 bases from J, with 9 bases between. The CDR3 extends over 14 amino acids. In DNA form, the CDR3 reads TGTGCCAGTAGTATAACCGGGGGAACCGGGGAGCTGTTTTTT. Translated, it gives CASSITGGTGELFF.

The J gene is TRBJ2-7, the V gene TRBV10-3; TRBD2 matches at 10 bases. Germline V gene lookup returns CDR1 ENHRY and CDR2 SYGVKD. The CDR3 has 16 residues. J lost 2 bases, V lost 6 bases, and 10 bases had no gene match. The CDR3, as DNA: TGTGCCATCAGCGAACTAGCGGGATCGGGGGCCTACGAGCAGTACTTC. Translated, it gives CAISELAGSGAYEQYF.

This chain joins TRBV5-1 and TRBJ2-7; 12 positions agree with TRBD2. Per the germline V gene, CDR1 is SGHRS and CDR2 is YFSETQ. The CDR3 extends over 15 amino acids. V dropped 4 bases and J dropped 3; count of bases not matched to a gene: 5. DNA of the CDR3: TGCGCCAGCAGCCGGACTAGCGGGGTCCGCTACGAGCAGTACTTC. It yields the protein CASSRTSGVRYEQYF. Variable domain in full (rest from reference TRBV5-1 and TRBJ2-7): KAGVTQTPRYLIKTRGQQVTLSCSPISGHRSVSWYQQTPGQGLQFLFEYFSETQRNKGNFPGRFSGRQFSNSRSEMNVSTLELGDSALYLCASSRTSGVRYEQYFGPGTRLTVT.

The rearrangement joins TRBV27 to TRBJ2-1; 9 bases agree with TRBD2. CDR3 length: 16 amino acids. Germline lookup yields CDR1 MNHEY and CDR2 SMNVEV (reference sequence). The V segment lost 2 bases and the J segment 8 bases; nucleotides outside the gene matches: 10. CDR3 sequence reads: CASSLVAGAVRYEQFF. Here the CDR3 DNA reads TGTGCCAGCAGTTTAGTAGCGGGAGCAGTCAGGTATGAGCAGTTCTTC.

The chain couples TRBV7-3 to TRBJ2-7; no reliable D call. Germline loops: CDR1 SGHTA, CDR2 FQGTGA. V was clipped by 5 bases and J by 2 bases, with 16 bases between them. The CDR3 loop spans 15 amino acids. The CDR3 is CASSLAPLPPYEQYF. The CDR3 DNA follows: TGTGCCAGCAGCCTCGCCCCCCTACCTCCCTACGAGCAGTACTTC.

The chain combines TRBV7-9 with TRBJ2-2; TRBD2 aligns across 9 bases. Trimming cost V 2 bases and J 6 bases; bases outside gene matches: 4. The CDR3 is 15 amino acids. CDR1 SEHNR and CDR2 FQNEAQ come from the germline V gene (reference sequence). The CDR3 DNA sequence: TGTGCCAGCAGCTTACGTAGCGGGGGTTCCGGGGAGCTGTTTTTT. Amino acids: CASSLRSGGSGELFF. The full variable domain, rest sourced from reference TRBV7-9 and TRBJ2-2, is DTGVSQNPRHKITKRGQNVTFRCDPISEHNRLYWYRQTLGQGPEFLTYFQNEAQLEKSRLLSDRFSAERPKGSFSTLEIQRTEQGDSAMYLCASSLRSGGSGELFFGEGSRLTVL.

This chain joins TRBV9 and TRBJ1-2, with D possibly TRBD1 on 5 matching bases. CDR1 is SGDLS, CDR2 YYNGEE, per germline. CDR3 length: 14 residues. Trimming shortened V by 0 bases and J by 4 bases, and 10 bases separated the two germline ends. The CDR3 DNA follows: TGTGCCAGCAGCGTAGGAGACGGGGGCTATGGCTACACCTTC. Translation gives CASSVGDGGYGYTF.

The rearrangement links TRBV7-2 to TRBJ1-6; 10 nucleotides match TRBD1. Trimming cost V 0 bases and J 12 bases; bases outside gene matches: 8. The CDR3 length is 16 residues. CDR1 and CDR2 from the germline V gene are SGHTA and FQGNSA. CDR3 in amino acids: CASSLAGDRGLEPLHF. CDR3 DNA sequence: TGTGCCAGCAGCTTAGCAGGCGACAGGGGGCTTGAACCCCTCCACTTT.

The chain uses TRBV11-3 and TRBJ1-1; the match to TRBD1 covers 7 bases. With 5 bases clipped from V and 3 bases from J, the junction kept 6 bases outside the gene matches. This CDR3 contains 14 residues. In germline, CDR1 is SGHNT, CDR2 YENEEA. The chain's CDR3 is CASSEKGADTEAFF. CDR3 nucleotides: TGTGCCAGCAGCGAGAAGGGGGCCGACACTGAAGCTTTCTTT.

V usage is TRBV30 and J usage is TRBJ1-1; maybe TRBD1 (6 bases). V was trimmed by 0 bases and J by 7 bases, leaving 15 bases between them. The CDR3 is 14 amino acids. Germline CDR1 and CDR2: GTSNPN and SVGIG (reference sequence). The CDR3 DNA reads as TGTGCCTGGAGTGTTGGGCAGGGGTGGGGTGAAGCTTTCTTT. Translating gives CAWSVGQGWGEAFF.